This TCR beta chain was captured by sequencing in a study of T cells in tuberculosis. Trimming took 5 bases from V and 8 from J, leaving 10 bases between them. Germline lookup yields CDR1 MNHEY and CDR2 SVGAGI. The CDR3 spans 13 residues. Sequenced by immunoSEQ multiplex PCR; TCRdb stores in-frame clones only, minus some. The sample has approximately 88,000 clones; under 95% are singletons. Cells were sorted from thawed PBMC rested overnight and stained with GMM-loaded CD1B tetramer, viability dye and anti-CD3. The CD1B tetramers carried C32 glucose monomycolate purified from Rhodococcus equi. Tetramer-sorted PBMC had been CD14 monocyte-depleted before freezing.

The chain carries TRBV6-5 and TRBJ1-6; weak D call: TRBD1 (5 bases). The sequencing input was CD1b-GMM tetramer-negative cells sorted from PBMCs. This TCR was recovered from an adult woman with latent tuberculosis. The chain's CDR3 is CASSRDSYSPLHF. In DNA, the CDR3 is TGTGCCAGCAGTAGAGACAGTTATTCACCCCTCCACTTT.